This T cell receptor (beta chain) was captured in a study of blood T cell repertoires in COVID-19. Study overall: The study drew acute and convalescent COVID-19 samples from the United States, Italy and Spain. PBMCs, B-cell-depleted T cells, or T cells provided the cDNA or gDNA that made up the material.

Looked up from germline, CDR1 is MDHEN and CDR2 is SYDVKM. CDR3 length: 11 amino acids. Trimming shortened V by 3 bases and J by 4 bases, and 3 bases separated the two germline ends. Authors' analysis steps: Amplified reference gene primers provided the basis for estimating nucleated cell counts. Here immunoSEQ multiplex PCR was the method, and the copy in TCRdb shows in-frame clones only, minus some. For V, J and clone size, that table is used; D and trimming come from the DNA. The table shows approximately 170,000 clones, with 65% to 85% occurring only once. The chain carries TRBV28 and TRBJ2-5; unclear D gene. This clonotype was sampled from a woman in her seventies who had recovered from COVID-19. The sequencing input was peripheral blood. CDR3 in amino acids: CASSFLETQYF. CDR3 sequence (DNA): TGTGCCAGCAGTTTCTTAGAGACCCAGTACTTC.